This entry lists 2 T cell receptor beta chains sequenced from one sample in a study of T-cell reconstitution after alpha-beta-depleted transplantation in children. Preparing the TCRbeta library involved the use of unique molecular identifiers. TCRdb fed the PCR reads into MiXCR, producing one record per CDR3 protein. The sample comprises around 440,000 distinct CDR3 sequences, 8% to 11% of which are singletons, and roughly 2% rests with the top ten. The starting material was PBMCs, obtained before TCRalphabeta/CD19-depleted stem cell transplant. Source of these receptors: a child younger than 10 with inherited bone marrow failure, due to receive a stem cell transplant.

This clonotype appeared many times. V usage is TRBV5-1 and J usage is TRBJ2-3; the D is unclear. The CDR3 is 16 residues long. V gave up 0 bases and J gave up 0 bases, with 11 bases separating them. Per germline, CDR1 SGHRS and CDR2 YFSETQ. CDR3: CASSLGRSISTDTQYF. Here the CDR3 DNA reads TGCGCCAGCAGCTTGGGGCGGAGTATTAGCACAGATACGCAGTATTTT.

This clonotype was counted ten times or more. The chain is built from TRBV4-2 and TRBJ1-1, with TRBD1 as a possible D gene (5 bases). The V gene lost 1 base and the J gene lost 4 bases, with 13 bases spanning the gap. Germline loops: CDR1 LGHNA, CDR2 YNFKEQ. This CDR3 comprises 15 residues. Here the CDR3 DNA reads TGTGCCAGCAGCCAAGGTTTTGTGGGGGGCACTGAAGCTTTCTTT. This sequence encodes CASSQGFVGGTEAFF.